This is a list of T cell receptor beta chains from one sample in a study of blood T cell repertoires in COVID-19. Assay used: immunoSEQ multiplex PCR; TCRdb lists only in-frame clones, some missing. Here the sample spans approximately 100,000 clones, about nine tenths being singletons. Input material: peripheral blood. These receptors came from a man aged 60-69 years with acute or convalescent COVID-19. Both conserved end residues are part of each CDR3. A D gene is named only where the DNA matches it firmly. Size tells how often a clone was seen (once, few, many) or the class of an expanded clone, and some rows leave it out.

clone size,J gene,CDR3 length,D gene,V gene,CDR3 protein,CDR3 DNA
NA,TRBJ1-1,16,TRBD1,TRBV15,CATSRTRGTANTEAFF,TGTGCCACCAGCAGAACCAGAGGGACAGCGAACACTGAAGCTTTCTTT
NA,TRBJ2-1,11,NA,TRBV18,CASSPSDRQFF,TGTGCCAGCTCACCCTCCGACAGGCAGTTCTTC
NA,TRBJ1-1,14,TRBD1,TRBV9,CASSYTGGSTEAFF,TGTGCCAGCAGCTACACAGGGGGTAGCACTGAAGCTTTCTTT
NA,TRBJ2-2,15,NA,TRBV29-1,CSVPDSKANTGELFF,TGCAGCGTCCCTGACAGTAAAGCGAACACCGGGGAGCTGTTTTTT
NA,TRBJ1-2,14,NA,TRBV19,CASSIGRVGYGYTF,TGTGCCAGTAGTATAGGGAGGGTCGGCTATGGCTACACCTTC
few,TRBJ2-1,15,NA,TRBV24-1,CATSQLRGTYNEQFF,TGTGCCACCAGCCAGTTGAGGGGGACCTACAATGAGCAGTTCTTC
NA,TRBJ1-2,16,NA,TRBV5-1,CASSPGRDTRGVGYTF,TGCGCCAGCAGCCCTGGGAGGGACACGCGGGGGGTCGGCTACACCTTC
NA,TRBJ1-5,15,NA,TRBV25-1,CASPPTETEYQPQHF,TGTGCCAGCCCCCCCACCGAGACAGAATATCAGCCCCAGCATTTT
once,TRBJ1-2,11,NA,TRBV30,CAWSVQYGYTF,TGTGCCTGGAGTGTACAGTATGGCTACACCTTC
NA,TRBJ2-2,18,TRBD1,TRBV11-2,CASSYTSGTGEVTGELFF,TGTGCCAGCAGCTACACCTCCGGGACAGGGGAGGTGACCGGGGAGCTGTTTTTT
NA,TRBJ1-1,13,NA,TRBV11-2,CASSSGDPAEAFF,TGTGCCAGCAGCTCTGGAGATCCAGCTGAAGCTTTCTTT
once,TRBJ1-5,14,TRBD1,TRBV9,CASSGTASNQPQHF,TGTGCCAGCAGTGGGACAGCTAGCAATCAGCCCCAGCATTTT
once,TRBJ2-3,16,NA,TRBV7-2,CASSLALGAVTDTQYF,TGTGCCAGCAGCTTAGCGCTCGGAGCGGTCACAGATACGCAGTATTTT
NA,TRBJ2-7,17,NA,TRBV5-5,CASSFRLLTDGTYEQYF,TGTGCCAGCAGCTTTAGGCTACTAACCGACGGGACCTACGAGCAGTACTTC
once,TRBJ1-6,15,NA,TRBV7-9,CASSLDLGGNSPLHF,TGTGCCAGCAGCTTAGATCTGGGGGGGAATTCACCCCTCCACTTT
NA,TRBJ2-5,16,TRBD2,TRBV27,CASSPEGLAGRQTQYF,TGTGCCAGCAGTCCCGAGGGACTAGCGGGAAGGCAGACCCAGTACTTC
NA,TRBJ2-1,18,NA,TRBV5-1,CASSLGRQPPISNNEQFF,TGCGCCAGCAGCTTGGGTAGACAGCCTCCCATCTCCAACAATGAGCAGTTCTTC
NA,TRBJ1-5,13,NA,TRBV19,CASSGDPNQPQHF,TGTGCCAGTAGTGGAGACCCTAATCAGCCCCAGCATTTT
NA,TRBJ2-3,23,TRBD2,TRBV28,CASSLGQIPGLAGNIASTDTQYF,TGTGCCAGCAGTTTAGGGCAGATCCCCGGACTAGCGGGTAATATAGCTAGCACAGATACGCAGTATTTT
NA,TRBJ2-5,13,NA,TRBV9,CASSVDTQETQYF,TGTGCCAGCAGCGTAGACACCCAAGAGACCCAGTACTTC
NA,TRBJ2-7,13,NA,TRBV7-9,CASSLPDRYEQYF,TGTGCCAGCAGCTTACCCGACAGATACGAGCAGTACTTC
NA,TRBJ2-1,16,NA,TRBV18,CASSPKRTASYNEQFF,TGTGCCAGCTCACCCAAGCGGACCGCCTCCTACAATGAGCAGTTCTTC
NA,TRBJ2-4,13,NA,TRBV28,CATFGLAKNIQYF,TGTGCCACCTTTGGGCTAGCCAAAAACATTCAGTACTTC
NA,TRBJ2-1,16,TRBD2,TRBV7-9,CASSPRGGRSRNEQFF,TGTGCCAGCAGCCCCCGGGGGGGGCGTTCGCGTAATGAGCAGTTCTTC
NA,TRBJ2-7,13,TRBD2,TRBV5-1,CASKVAGETAQYF,TGCGCCAGCAAGGTAGCGGGAGAAACTGCGCAGTACTTC
NA,TRBJ2-1,15,NA,TRBV11-2,CASSLVAGGPGEQFF,TGTGCCAGCAGCTTAGTTGCGGGCGGCCCGGGGGAGCAGTTCTTC
NA,TRBJ1-2,13,TRBD1,TRBV2,CASRDRSLWGYTF,TGTGCCAGCAGGGACAGGTCCCTTTGGGGCTACACCTTC
NA,TRBJ1-5,15,NA,TRBV7-2,CASSAQGYSNQPQHF,TGTGCCAGCAGCGCTCAGGGCTATAGCAATCAGCCCCAGCATTTT
NA,TRBJ1-2,18,TRBD1,TRBV28,CASSPPPTGTRKHYGYTF,TGTGCCAGCAGTCCCCCCCCGACAGGGACGAGAAAGCACTATGGCTACACCTTC
NA,TRBJ1-1,15,TRBD1,TRBV6-5,CASSYSQGGGGGAFF,TGTGCCAGCAGTTACTCCCAGGGAGGAGGGGGCGGCGCTTTCTTT
NA,TRBJ1-1,13,NA,TRBV6-5,CATEDSRNTEAFF,TGTGCCACCGAGGACAGCCGAAACACTGAAGCTTTCTTT
NA,TRBJ1-5,13,NA,TRBV2,CALQRGEGQPQHF,TGTGCCTTACAAAGGGGGGAGGGTCAGCCCCAGCATTTT
NA,TRBJ2-3,14,NA,TRBV28,CASSLYSGTDTQYF,TGTGCCAGCAGTTTATATAGCGGCACAGATACGCAGTATTTT